Listed below are T cell receptor beta chains from one sample, sequenced in a study of technical replicates of blood from a handful of donors. Sequencing was performed with immunoSEQ multiplex PCR; in TCRdb, only in-frame clones are kept and a portion is missing. The sample shows 91,000 or so clones, approximately 95% of them seen only once. Input material: T cells isolated from PBMCs. The source of these receptors is a human donor in good health. Each CDR3 is given with its conserved first and last residue. The D gene is left open where the match is weak. Size tells how often a clone was seen (once, few, many) or the class of an expanded clone, and some rows leave it out.

j_call: TRBJ2-3
d_call: TRBD1
clone_size: few
v_call: TRBV6-5
cdr3_nt: TGTGCCAGCAGTTACTTGGGACAGGGAGCAGATACGCAGTATTTT
cdr3_aa: CASSYLGQGADTQYF

j_call: TRBJ2-2
d_call: TRBD2
clone_size: -
v_call: TRBV28
cdr3_nt: TGTGCCAGCAGTTTTCGGCGGGAGAGCGGGGAGCTGTTTTTT
cdr3_aa: CASSFRRESGELFF

j_call: TRBJ2-7
d_call: TRBD1
clone_size: -
v_call: TRBV7-2
cdr3_nt: TGTGCCAGCAGCGTGACAGGGAACTACGAGCAGTACTTC
cdr3_aa: CASSVTGNYEQYF

j_call: TRBJ2-1
d_call: -
clone_size: -
v_call: TRBV7-9
cdr3_nt: -
cdr3_aa: CASSFGQGNFF

j_call: TRBJ1-6
d_call: TRBD1
clone_size: once
v_call: TRBV27
cdr3_nt: TGTGCCAGCAGCCCGGGACAGGGTAATTCACCCCTCCACTTT
cdr3_aa: CASSPGQGNSPLHF

j_call: TRBJ1-1
d_call: TRBD1
clone_size: -
v_call: TRBV5-1
cdr3_nt: TGCGCCAGCAGCTTCAGGGGGCTGAACACTGAAGCTTTCTTT
cdr3_aa: CASSFRGLNTEAFF

j_call: TRBJ2-7
d_call: -
clone_size: -
v_call: TRBV11-2
cdr3_nt: TGTGCCAGCAGCTTAGTTCGGCGGGGAGAGTCCGAGCAGTACTTC
cdr3_aa: CASSLVRRGESEQYF

j_call: TRBJ2-3
d_call: -
clone_size: -
v_call: TRBV14
cdr3_nt: TGTGCCAGCAGCCAAGGAGGGTTGGTGGGTTGGTGGCACACAGATACGCAGTATTTT
cdr3_aa: CASSQGGLVGWWHTDTQYF

j_call: TRBJ2-5
d_call: TRBD1
clone_size: -
v_call: TRBV5-1
cdr3_nt: TGCGCCAGCAGCTTGGCGTCCTACCGGGACAGGGAAGAGACCCAGTACTTC
cdr3_aa: CASSLASYRDREETQYF

j_call: TRBJ2-5
d_call: TRBD2
clone_size: -
v_call: TRBV5-6
cdr3_nt: TGTGCCAGCAGCTTGGCCCCGACTAGCGGGGGTGAGACCCAGTACTTC
cdr3_aa: CASSLAPTSGGETQYF

j_call: TRBJ2-1
d_call: TRBD1
clone_size: -
v_call: TRBV6-5
cdr3_nt: TGTGCCAGCAGTCCTGACAGGGACTCCTACAATGAGCAGTTCTTC
cdr3_aa: CASSPDRDSYNEQFF

j_call: TRBJ2-7
d_call: -
clone_size: -
v_call: TRBV11-2
cdr3_nt: TGTGCCAGCAGCTTAGATGATTGCGTGTTCTGCGAGCAGTACTTC
cdr3_aa: CASSLDDCVFCEQYF

j_call: TRBJ1-1
d_call: -
clone_size: -
v_call: TRBV4-1
cdr3_nt: TGCGCCAGCAGCCGAGTTGGGGGAGGGGCGGGTGAAGCTTTCTTT
cdr3_aa: CASSRVGGGAGEAFF

j_call: TRBJ2-1
d_call: TRBD2
clone_size: -
v_call: TRBV6-1
cdr3_nt: TGTGCCAGCACAAAAGGTCAGGGAGGGAACAATGAGCAGTTCTTC
cdr3_aa: CASTKGQGGNNEQFF

j_call: TRBJ2-1
d_call: -
clone_size: -
v_call: TRBV6-5
cdr3_nt: TGTGCCAGCAGTTACTGGACAGAGTCCTCCTACAATGAGCAGTTCTTC
cdr3_aa: CASSYWTESSYNEQFF

j_call: TRBJ1-3
d_call: TRBD1
clone_size: -
v_call: TRBV6-1
cdr3_nt: TGTGCCAGCAGCTGGGACAGAAGCTCTGGAAACACCATATATTTT
cdr3_aa: CASSWDRSSGNTIYF

j_call: TRBJ2-7
d_call: -
clone_size: -
v_call: TRBV18
cdr3_nt: TGTGCCAGCTCCCACGGACACGCCTACGAGCAGTACTTC
cdr3_aa: CASSHGHAYEQYF

j_call: TRBJ2-7
d_call: -
clone_size: -
v_call: TRBV27
cdr3_nt: TGTGCCAGCAGTTTGGCAGGTAAAGCCTACGAGCAGTACTTC
cdr3_aa: CASSLAGKAYEQYF